This TCR beta chain was sequenced for a study of T cells in Graves' hyperthyroidism and ophthalmopathy. As for the study in general: The blood sample was taken at first diagnosis, before treatment began.

In its sample, this clonotype was seen many times. The CDR3 consists of 12 residues. With 8 bases clipped from V and 4 bases from J, the junction kept 5 bases outside the gene matches. From germline, CDR1 is DFQATT and CDR2 SNEGSKA (reference sequence). It was RNA transcripts that yielded the amplified TCR beta CDR3 regions. First-round RT-PCR targeting the TCR CDR3 was performed with the HTBI primer set. TCRdb fed the multiplex PCR reads into MiXCR, producing one record per CDR3 protein. The table lists 350,000 to 400,000 distinct CDR3 sequences, 14% of them singletons, with 9.5% to 12% in the top ten.

Input material: blood. The chain employs TRBV20-1 and TRBJ2-1; 7 nucleotides line up with TRBD2. This receptor was obtained from a woman aged 60 to 75 with Graves' hyperthyroidism. This CDR3 reads CSWDYSYNEQFF. The CDR3 DNA follows: TGCAGTTGGGACTATAGTTACAATGAGCAGTTCTTC.